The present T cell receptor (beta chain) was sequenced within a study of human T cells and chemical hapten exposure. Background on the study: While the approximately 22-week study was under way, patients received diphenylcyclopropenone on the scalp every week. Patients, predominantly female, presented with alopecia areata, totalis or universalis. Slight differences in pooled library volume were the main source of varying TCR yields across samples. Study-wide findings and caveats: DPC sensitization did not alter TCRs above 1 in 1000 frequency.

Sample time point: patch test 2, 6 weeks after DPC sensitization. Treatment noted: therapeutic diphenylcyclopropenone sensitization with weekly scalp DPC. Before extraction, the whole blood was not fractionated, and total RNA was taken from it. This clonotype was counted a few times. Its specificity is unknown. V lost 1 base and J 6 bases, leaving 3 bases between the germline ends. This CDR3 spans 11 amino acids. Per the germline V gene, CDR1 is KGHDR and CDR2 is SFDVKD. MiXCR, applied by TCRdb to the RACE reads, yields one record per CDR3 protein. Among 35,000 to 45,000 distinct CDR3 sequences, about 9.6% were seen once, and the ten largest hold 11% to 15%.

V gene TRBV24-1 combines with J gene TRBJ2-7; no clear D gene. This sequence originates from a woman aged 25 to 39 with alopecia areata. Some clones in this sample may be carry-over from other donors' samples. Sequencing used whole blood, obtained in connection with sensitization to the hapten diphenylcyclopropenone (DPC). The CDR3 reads CATSDLSEQYF. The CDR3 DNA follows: TGTGCCACCAGTGATTTATCCGAGCAGTACTTC.